Listed below are T cell receptor beta chains from one sample, sequenced in a study of blood T cell repertoires in COVID-19. Only in-frame clones appear in the TCRdb table, and some are missing; sequencing was by immunoSEQ multiplex PCR. The table includes under 200,000 clones, around nine tenths detected once. Sequencing was carried out using peripheral blood. Source of these receptors: a man in his fifties or sixties with COVID-19, enrolled during active disease. CDR3s include the opening cysteine and the closing phenylalanine or tryptophan. The order of the fields is CDR3 protein, J gene, V gene.

cdr3_aa: CSVALAGHTDTQYF
j_call: TRBJ2-3
v_call: TRBV29-1

cdr3_aa: CSVVGSSYEQYF
j_call: TRBJ2-7
v_call: TRBV29-1

cdr3_aa: CATSRPSPNTGELFF
j_call: TRBJ2-2
v_call: TRBV15

cdr3_aa: CASSLGPASGGSGTQYF
j_call: TRBJ2-5
v_call: TRBV7-2

cdr3_aa: CASSSVRDGGGGETDTQYF
j_call: TRBJ2-3
v_call: TRBV5-8

cdr3_aa: CASSLALSGTANTEAFF
j_call: TRBJ1-1
v_call: TRBV5-5

cdr3_aa: CASSLVEVRSPLHF
j_call: TRBJ1-6
v_call: TRBV28

cdr3_aa: CASSYGVTAKQEAFF
j_call: TRBJ1-1
v_call: TRBV6-2/TRBV6-3

cdr3_aa: CASSAGTGYSYEQYF
j_call: TRBJ2-7
v_call: TRBV11-1

cdr3_aa: CASSLGPSSGETQYF
j_call: TRBJ2-5
v_call: TRBV7-2

cdr3_aa: CASSLYQRADTQYF
j_call: TRBJ2-3
v_call: TRBV5-6

cdr3_aa: CAWTITGNSPLHF
j_call: TRBJ1-6
v_call: TRBV30